Included here is one T cell receptor beta chain sequence, with context. The antigen remains unidentified. TCRdb reanalysed the 5' RACE reads using MiXCR and keeps one entry per CDR3 protein. The sample records about 290,000 distinct CDR3 sequences, 15% to 20% being singletons. This sample was taken from a study of T-cell memory formation after mild COVID-19. In the study overall: Clustering of TCRs was largely donor specific. Study-wide points: Contracting clones from day 15 to 85 showed balanced CD4/CD8; later expanders favored CD4+.

The CDR3 is 11 amino acids. Germline assignment: CDR1 MNHEY and CDR2 SVGAGI. The V end was cut by 1 base, the J end by 10 bases, with 7 bases between. This clonotype was sampled from a man between 18 and 35 years old who had mild COVID-19 (a few samples of this study predate the infection). Cell type and time point are not known. The specimen was PBMCs or a T cell subset sorted from them (not recorded which). The rearrangement joins TRBV6-5 to TRBJ1-2; no clear D. CDR3 in DNA: TGTGCCAGCAGTTACTTAGGTGACTACACCTTC. It encodes CASSYLGDYTF.